These 14 T cell receptor beta chains originate from one sample sequenced in a study of memory CD4+ T cells and cytomegalovirus serostatus. The sort gate was single viable CD3+CD4+CD8-CD45RO+ cells for memory CD4+ T cells. The repertoire was sequenced with immunoSEQ multiplex PCR; TCRdb's copy has only in-frame clones and lacks some. The table lists tens of thousands of clones, approximately 71% of them singletons. The sequencing sample was made of memory CD4+ T cells from blood. The source of these receptors is an adult in good health and CMV-seronegative.

CDR3 bases: TGTGCCAGCAGTGAAGATGAGGATTTTGGCTACACCTTC. Its protein is CASSEDEDFGYTF. The chain joins TRBV6-1 to TRBJ1-2; D gene unclear. Trimming removed 1 base at V and 7 bases at J, with 10 bases between. The germline gives CDR1 MNHNS, CDR2 SASEGT. This CDR3 contains 13 residues.

The J gene is TRBJ2-7, the V gene TRBV7-9, with unresolved D. This CDR3 spans 11 amino acids. Germline-derived CDR1 and CDR2 are SEHNR and FQNEAQ (reference sequence). Trimming took 0 bases from V and 5 from J, leaving 2 bases between them. CDR3 amino acids: CASSLANEQYF. The CDR3 nucleotides read TGTGCCAGCAGCTTAGCTAACGAGCAGTACTTC.

The V and J genes are TRBV9 and TRBJ2-7, with TRBD2 matching 8 bases. CDR3 length: 16 amino acids. V lost 0 bases, J lost 0 bases, and 5 bases stayed unmatched. The germline V gene has CDR1 SGDLS and CDR2 YYNGEE. CDR3 region: CASSVGKRGISYEQYF. CDR3 nucleotide sequence: TGTGCCAGCAGCGTAGGTAAGCGGGGGATCTCCTACGAGCAGTACTTC.

Only a few counts were recorded for this clone. The chain uses TRBV19 and TRBJ1-1; D possibly corresponds to TRBD1 (5 bases). With 5 bases removed from V and 4 bases from J, the gap between germline ends came to 17 bases. Germline V gene sequence: CDR1 LNHDA, CDR2 SQIVND (reference sequence). This CDR3 region has 15 residues. CDR3 in amino acids: CASSPSWGTVTEAFF. Here the CDR3 DNA reads TGTGCCAGTAGTCCGTCTTGGGGGACGGTCACTGAAGCTTTCTTT.

The rearrangement links TRBV19 to TRBJ1-2; D is uncertain. V was shortened by 3 bases and J by 2 bases, with 13 bases between the two germline ends. In germline, CDR1 is LNHDA, CDR2 SQIVND (reference sequence). The CDR3 is 15 amino acids. The CDR3 bases are TGTGCCAGTAGTATTCCGGGAAGAGGGAACTATGGCTACACCTTC. Translated, it gives CASSIPGRGNYGYTF. Full variable domain (missing parts from reference TRBV19 and TRBJ1-2): DGGITQSPKYLFRKEGQNVTLSCEQNLNHDAMYWYRQDPGQGLRLIYYSQIVNDFQKGDIAEGYSVSREKKESFPLTVTSAQKNPTAFYLCASSIPGRGNYGYTFGSGTRLTVV.

In nucleotides, the CDR3 is TGTGCCAGCAGCTTAACAGGGGTTTTCAACGAGCAGTACTTC. Translating it yields CASSLTGVFNEQYF. The chain is built from TRBV11-2 and TRBJ2-7, with 7 bases identical to TRBD1. Germline V gene lookup returns CDR1 SGHAT and CDR2 FQNNGV. J was trimmed by 5 bases and V by 2 bases; bases with no gene match: 6. The CDR3 has 14 residues.

J is TRBJ2-1 and V is TRBV19; 13 nucleotides match TRBD2. This CDR3 is built from 13 residues. J was trimmed by 6 bases and V by 8 bases; bases with no gene match: 1. Germline lookup yields CDR1 LNHDA and CDR2 SQIVND (reference sequence). The CDR3 DNA is TGTGCCAGTGGACTAGCGGGAGTCAATGAGCAGTTCTTC. This codes for CASGLAGVNEQFF.

The V and J genes are TRBV30 and TRBJ2-2; D unclear. This CDR3 comprises 15 residues. Per the germline V gene, CDR1 is GTSNPN and CDR2 is SVGIG (reference sequence). With 7 bases removed from V and 0 bases from J, the gap between germline ends came to 15 bases. This CDR3 reads CASPGRSANTGELFF. CDR3 sequence (DNA): TGTGCCTCCCCCGGACGGTCTGCGAACACCGGGGAGCTGTTTTTT.

This clone was counted a few times. In nucleotides, the CDR3 is TGTGCCAGCAGCGCAGCTAGCACCGAGCAGTACTTC. This translates into CASSAASTEQYF. V and J are TRBV7-2 and TRBJ2-7; D perhaps matches TRBD2 (5 bases). Between the trimmed V and J ends, which lost 5 bases and 6 bases, there was a span of 11 bases. The CDR3 extends over 12 amino acids. CDR1 and CDR2 (germline): SGHTA, FQGNSA. Supplemented by reference TRBV7-2 and TRBJ2-7, the full variable domain reads GAGVSQSPSNKVTEKGKDVELRCDPISGHTALYWYRQSLGQGLEFLIYFQGNSAPDKSGLPSDRFSAERTGGSVSTLTIQRTQQEDSAVYLCASSAASTEQYFGPGTRLTVT.

This clone was counted a single time. The chain joins TRBV28 to TRBJ1-1; a weak D match, TRBD1 (6 bases). Deletions cut 8 bases from V and 1 base from J, with 20 bases between. This CDR3 has 16 amino acids. CDR1 and CDR2 (germline): MDHEN, SYDVKM. The CDR3 loop is CASGDLTGFKNTEAFF. The DNA of the CDR3 is TGTGCCAGCGGAGACTTAACAGGGTTTAAGAACACTGAAGCTTTCTTT. Full variable domain (rest looked up from reference TRBV28 and TRBJ1-1): DVKVTQSSRYLVKRTGEKVFLECVQDMDHENMFWYRQDPGLGLRLIYFSYDVKMKEKGDIPEGYSVSREKKERFSLILESASTNQTSMYLCASGDLTGFKNTEAFFGQGTRLTVV.

This clone has a handful of counts. V is TRBV19 and J is TRBJ1-1; possibly TRBD1 for D (6 bases). Germline V CDR1 and CDR2: LNHDA, SQIVND (reference sequence). V was shortened by 5 bases and J by 0 bases, with 10 bases between the two germline ends. The CDR3 runs 14 residues. The CDR3: CASSLSGVNTEAFF. Written as DNA, the CDR3 is TGTGCCAGTAGTCTCTCAGGGGTGAACACTGAAGCTTTCTTT.

J is TRBJ1-5 and V is TRBV6-6, with D tentatively TRBD1 (5 bases). There are 16 residues in the CDR3. Germline V gene lookup returns CDR1 MNHNY and CDR2 SVGAGI (reference sequence). The V end lost 5 bases, the J end lost 4 bases, and 18 bases lay between the germline ends. The CDR3 is CASSSRVQGGNQPQHF. CDR3 coding DNA: TGTGCCAGCAGTAGCCGGGTCCAGGGTGGAAATCAGCCCCAGCATTTT.

The V and J genes are TRBV14 and TRBJ1-2, with D uncertain. The CDR3 spans 14 residues. Trimming took off 0 bases at V and 7 bases at J, with 12 bases between the two ends. Germline values: CDR1 SGHDN, CDR2 FVKESK. The CDR3 spells CASSQDGESAGYTF. CDR3 nucleotides: TGTGCCAGCAGCCAAGATGGGGAATCGGCTGGCTACACCTTC.

The table lists this clone with a few counts. The chain recombines TRBV5-8 with TRBJ1-2; the D is unclear. The germline V and J ends were trimmed by 2 bases and 0 bases, with 11 bases remaining between them. The CDR3 totals 15 residues. In germline, CDR1 is SGHTS, CDR2 YDEGEE. The CDR3 DNA reads TGTGCCAGCAGCTTTCAGGTGAACGCTAACTATGGCTACACCTTC. Amino acids: CASSFQVNANYGYTF.